This T cell receptor beta chain was captured by sequencing in a study of blood T cell repertoires in COVID-19 (dated by TCRdb to 2018 to 2021). Concerning the study at large: The collaborator samples originated in the United States, Italy and Spain and spanned the acute and convalescent phases of COVID-19. The material from the prospective study consisted of cDNA or gDNA derived from T cells, B-cell-depleted T cells, or PBMCs. Deeply sampled blood TCRbeta repertoires from subjects exposed to, actively infected with, or recovered from COVID-19 were included in the dataset. A freely available public database, intended as a resource for researchers studying the immune response to SARS-CoV-2, is where the repertoires were released. Samples came from the ongoing ImmuneRACE study (first 160 participants) plus 1,254 subjects from 6 global collaborators. A de-identified subject ID, COVID-19 status, age in years and sex were almost always included in the sample metadata. HLA class I and class II types, where available, came from metadata supplied by the sample provider rather than from assay-based typing. Broader findings and caveats from the paper: The amount of clinical and demographic metadata varied by source and participant and was provided uncurated.

This clone was recorded only once. No antigen is known for it. No per-base quality is available; no much larger clone lies one base away. TCRbeta CDR3 regions were amplified from genomic DNA using the immunoSEQ Assay, a bias-controlled multiplex PCR. On the authors' methods: Within the assay, amplification of reference gene primers was used to estimate how many nucleated cells each sample contained. To quantify the absolute abundance of each unique TCRbeta CDR3 rearrangement, sequence reads were collapsed and filtered. For each sample, productive Simpson clonality was calculated by taking the square root of Simpson's diversity index across productive rearrangements. Held by TCRdb, this immuneACCESS table contains in-frame sequences only and omits some clones. Under half of the omission traces to an unresolved V gene where checked; the cause of the rest is unknown. The V and J calls and clone size come from that table; D and trimming were worked out from the DNA. This sample is represented by nearly 95,000 clones; around 87% of them were singletons. Approximately 4.4% of the sample lies in the top ten.

V is reduced by 0 bases and J by 8 bases, leaving a spacing of 15 bases between them. The CDR3 runs 15 amino acids, cysteine and phenylalanine included. The read is trimmed to its CDR3 DNA, 45 bases read in frame from base 1. The germline V gene sets CDR1 to SGHRS and CDR2 to YFSETQ. Collaborating institutions collected whole blood in K2EDTA tubes following their own protocols. For TCRbeta analysis, collaborators shipped samples as frozen whole blood, isolated PBMCs, or DNA extracted from either of those sample types. The chain joins TRBV5-1 to TRBJ2-1; TRBD1 might be the D gene, on 6 matching bases. What was sequenced was peripheral blood. This receptor was obtained from a woman aged 80 or older with acute or convalescent COVID-19. CDR3 protein: CASSLADRKGHEQFF. The nucleotides read TGCGCCAGCAGCTTGGCCGACAGGAAAGGGCATGAGCAGTTCTTC. The full variable domain, with segments outside the CDR3 supplied by the reference TRBV5-1 and TRBJ2-1 proteins, appears as KAGVTQTPRYLIKTRGQQVTLSCSPISGHRSVSWYQQTPGQGLQFLFEYFSETQRNKGNFPGRFSGRQFSNSRSEMNVSTLELGDSALYLCASSLADRKGHEQFFGPGTRLTVL.